This T cell receptor beta chain was found in a study of regulatory T cells in long-lasting Graves disease. Combining iRepertoire HTBI primers with Arm-PCR of CDR3 regions, the authors built TCR beta libraries. One entry per CDR3 protein, called by TCRdb with MiXCR from the multiplex PCR reads. The repertoire holds roughly 410,000 distinct CDR3 sequences, with around 16% as singletons. Findings and limits, study-wide: Reduced TCR diversity was observed in persistent Graves' patients versus newly diagnosed patients.

Germline CDR1 SGHTA, CDR2 FQGNSA. The junction had 7 bases not matched to a gene; V was cut back by 2 bases and J by 10 bases. The CDR3 contains 15 residues. This clonotype was picked up many times. Its antigen is currently unknown. Time point described: newly diagnosed GD, antithyroid drugs for less than 3 months. Isolated PBMC RNA provided the starting material for the TCR library. It was American Thyroid Association guidelines that determined Graves' disease diagnosis. This same sample was also taken into another study, of T cells in Graves' hyperthyroidism and ophthalmopathy.

This receptor was identified in a woman aged 40 to 50 with Graves disease. The V call is TRBV7-2, the J call TRBJ1-6; 8 bases map to TRBD1. The sequences come from peripheral blood mononuclear cells (PBMCs), collected at new diagnosis, from a patient treated with antithyroid drugs. CDR3 bases: TGTGCCAGCAGCTTACAATCCGGACAGGGCTCACCCCTCCACTTT. Its protein is CASSLQSGQGSPLHF.